Included here is one T cell receptor beta chain sequence, with context. Antigen specificity is unknown. Data came from immunoSEQ multiplex PCR; TCRdb stores just in-frame clones and leaves some out. The table lists about 2.3 million clones, approximately 93% of them singletons. This sample was included in a study of shared clonotypes between healthy human individuals. Study-level background: Donors consisted of two women and a few men between 18 and 49. Each donor's CD4 naive and CD4 memory cells filled three plates apiece, CD8 naive two, and CD8 memory one. Findings and caveats of the study: The sharing of around 5% of naive CD4 clonotypes was seen across a handful of donors.

V trimming: 8 bases; J trimming: 2 bases; junction bases outside the gene matches: 3. Germline V gives CDR1 MDHEN, CDR2 SYDVKM. The CDR3 runs 13 residues. A split of CD4+ cells into CD45RA+ naive and CD45RA-negative memory subsets was performed. This chain links TRBV28 with TRBJ2-3; TRBD2 agrees at 8 bases. The TCR was taken from a man aged 18 to 29 in good health. Some clones in this sample may be carry-over from other donors' samples. The source material was naive CD4+ T cells from PBMCs. Noted subset: CD45RA+ positively selected. The CDR3: CASSGGFTDTQYF. The CDR3 DNA follows: TGTGCCAGCTCGGGAGGGTTCACAGATACGCAGTATTTT.